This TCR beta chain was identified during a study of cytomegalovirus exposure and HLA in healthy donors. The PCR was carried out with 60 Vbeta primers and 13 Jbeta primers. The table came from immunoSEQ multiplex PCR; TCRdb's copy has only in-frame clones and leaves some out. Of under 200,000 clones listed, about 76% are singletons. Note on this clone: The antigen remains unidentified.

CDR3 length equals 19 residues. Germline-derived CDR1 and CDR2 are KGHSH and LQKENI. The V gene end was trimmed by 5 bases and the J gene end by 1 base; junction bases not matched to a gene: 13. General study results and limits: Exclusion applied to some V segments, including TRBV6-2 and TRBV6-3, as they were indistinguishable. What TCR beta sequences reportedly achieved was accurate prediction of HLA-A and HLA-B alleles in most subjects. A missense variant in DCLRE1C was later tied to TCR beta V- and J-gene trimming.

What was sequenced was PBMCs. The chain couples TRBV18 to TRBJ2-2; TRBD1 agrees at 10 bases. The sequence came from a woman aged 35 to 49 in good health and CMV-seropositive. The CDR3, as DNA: TGTGCCAGCTCATCTACCCGACAGGGGGCAGATTTGAACACCGGGGAGCTGTTTTTT. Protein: CASSSTRQGADLNTGELFF. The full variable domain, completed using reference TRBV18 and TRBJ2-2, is NAGVMQNPRHLVRRRGQEARLRCSPMKGHSHVYWYRQLPEEGLKFMVYLQKENIIDESGMPKERFSAEFPKEGPSILRIQQVVRGDSAAYFCASSSTRQGADLNTGELFFGEGSRLTVL.